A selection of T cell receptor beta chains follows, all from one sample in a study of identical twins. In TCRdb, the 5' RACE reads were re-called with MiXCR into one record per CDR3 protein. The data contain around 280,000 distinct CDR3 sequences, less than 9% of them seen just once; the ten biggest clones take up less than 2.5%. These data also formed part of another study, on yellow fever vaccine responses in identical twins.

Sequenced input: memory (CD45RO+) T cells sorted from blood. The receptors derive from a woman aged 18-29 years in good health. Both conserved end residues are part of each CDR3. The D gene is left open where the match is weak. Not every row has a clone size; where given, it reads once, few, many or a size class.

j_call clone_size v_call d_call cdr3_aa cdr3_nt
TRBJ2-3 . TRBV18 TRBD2 CASSPPMGGGTDTQYF TGTGCCAGCTCACCACCAATGGGGGGGGGCACAGATACGCAGTATTTT
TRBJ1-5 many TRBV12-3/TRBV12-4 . CASRGGNQPQHF TGTGCCAGCAGGGGGGGCAATCAGCCCCAGCATTTT
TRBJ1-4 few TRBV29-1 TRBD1 CSVSQGAKEKLFF TGCAGCGTTTCGCAGGGGGCCAAGGAAAAACTGTTTTTT
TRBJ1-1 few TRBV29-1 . CSVDLAGVNTEAFF TGCAGCGTTGACCTTGCAGGGGTGAACACTGAAGCTTTCTTT
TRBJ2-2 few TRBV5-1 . CASSLDFEDGELFF TGCGCCAGCAGCTTAGACTTCGAGGACGGGGAGCTGTTTTTT
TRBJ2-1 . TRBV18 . CASSPTGPLSYNEQFF TGTGCCAGCTCACCGACCGGGCCCCTCTCATACAATGAGCAGTTCTTC
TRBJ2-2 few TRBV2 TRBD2 CASSWLAGAGGELFF TGTGCCAGCAGTTGGCTAGCGGGAGCGGGCGGGGAGCTGTTTTTT
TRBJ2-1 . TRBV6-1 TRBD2 CASSARGLAGYSYNEQFF TGTGCCAGCAGTGCTAGGGGACTAGCGGGCTACTCCTACAATGAGCAGTTCTTC
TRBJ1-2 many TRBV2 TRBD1 CASKARQGAFHGYTF TGTGCCAGCAAAGCCCGACAGGGGGCTTTTCATGGCTACACCTTC
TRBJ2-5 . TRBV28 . CASHRDYQETQYF TGTGCCAGTCACCGGGACTACCAAGAGACCCAGTACTTC
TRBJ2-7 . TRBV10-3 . CAISETTVQYF TGTGCCATCAGTGAGACAACAGTACAGTACTTC
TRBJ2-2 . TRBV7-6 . CASSVATGELFF TGTGCCAGCAGCGTGGCCACCGGGGAGCTGTTTTTT
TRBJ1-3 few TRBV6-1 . CASSEGGLHSGNTIYF TGTGCCAGCAGTGAAGGGGGTCTGCACTCTGGAAACACCATATATTTT
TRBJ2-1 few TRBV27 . CASSVTAGTKGRFF TGTGCCAGCAGTGTAACCGCCGGGACCAAGGGGAGGTTCTTC
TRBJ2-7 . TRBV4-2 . CASSRPFGRSYEQYF TGTGCCAGCAGCCGCCCTTTCGGTAGATCCTACGAGCAGTACTTC
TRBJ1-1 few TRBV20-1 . CSALGDYKGAFF TGCAGTGCTCTAGGAGACTACAAGGGAGCTTTCTTT
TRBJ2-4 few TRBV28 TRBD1 CASSFRLGQGAGDIQYF TGTGCCAGCAGTTTTCGCCTGGGACAGGGGGCAGGGGACATTCAGTACTTC
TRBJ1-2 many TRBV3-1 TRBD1 CASRKTGYYGYTF TGTGCCAGCAGAAAGACAGGGTACTATGGCTACACCTTC
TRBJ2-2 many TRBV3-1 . CASSEVTGELFF TGTGCCAGCAGCGAAGTTACCGGGGAGCTGTTTTTT
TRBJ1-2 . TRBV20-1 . CSAKVTGYGYTF TGCAGTGCTAAGGTCACGGGCTATGGCTACACCTTC
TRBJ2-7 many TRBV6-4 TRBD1 CASSEGQGSYEQYF TGTGCCAGCAGTGAGGGACAGGGCTCCTACGAGCAGTACTTC
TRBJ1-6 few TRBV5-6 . CASSRVGRKYNSPLHF TGTGCCAGCAGCAGAGTCGGACGGAAATATAATTCACCCCTCCACTTT
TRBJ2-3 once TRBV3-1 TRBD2 CASSPLLGSGGTSGGLRTDTQYF TGTGCCAGCAGCCCACTATTGGGGAGCGGAGGGACTAGCGGGGGACTTCGCACAGATACGCAGTATTTT
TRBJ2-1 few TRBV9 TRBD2 CASSARGGLNEQFF TGTGCCAGCAGCGCGAGGGGAGGGCTCAATGAGCAGTTCTTC
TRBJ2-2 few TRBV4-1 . CASSLGTGWVTGELFF TGCGCCAGCAGCCTCGGAACGGGGTGGGTCACCGGGGAGCTGTTTTTT
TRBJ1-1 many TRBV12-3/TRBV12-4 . CASRTRGTLNTEAFF TGTGCCAGCAGAACCCGGGGGACCCTGAACACTGAAGCTTTCTTT
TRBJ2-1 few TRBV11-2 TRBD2 CASSSVAGSSYNEQFF TGTGCCAGCAGCTCAGTAGCGGGGAGCTCCTACAATGAGCAGTTCTTC
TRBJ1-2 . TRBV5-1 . CASSLGEGSRPLYGYTF TGCGCCAGCAGCCTGGGGGAGGGGTCCCGCCCTCTCTATGGCTACACCTTC
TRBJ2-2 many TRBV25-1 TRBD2 CASSELADTGELFF TGTGCCAGCAGTGAGCTAGCGGACACCGGGGAGCTGTTTTTT
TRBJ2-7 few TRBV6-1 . CASGTRQASYEQYF TGTGCCAGCGGTACGAGACAAGCATCCTACGAGCAGTACTTC
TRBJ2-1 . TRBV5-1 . CASSKDLPEDGQFF TGCGCCAGCAGCAAGGACCTTCCGGAGGACGGGCAGTTCTTC
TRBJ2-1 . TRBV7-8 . CASSLVINEQFF TGTGCCAGCAGCTTAGTTATTAATGAGCAGTTCTTC
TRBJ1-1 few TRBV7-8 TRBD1 CASSLGQGALKAFF TGTGCCAGCAGCTTGGGGCAGGGGGCTCTAAAAGCTTTCTTT
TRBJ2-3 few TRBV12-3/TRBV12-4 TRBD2 CASSPGTSGRGTDTQYF TGTGCCAGCAGTCCCGGGACTAGCGGGAGAGGGACAGATACGCAGTATTTT
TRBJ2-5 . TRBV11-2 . CASSSRDLGETQYF TGTGCCAGCAGCTCGAGGGACCTCGGCGAGACCCAGTACTTC
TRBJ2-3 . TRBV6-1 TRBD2 CASSERRLLAGRQDTQYF TGTGCCAGCAGTGAAAGACGGTTACTAGCGGGCAGGCAAGATACGCAGTATTTT
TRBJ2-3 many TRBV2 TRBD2 CASRRLAFTDTQYF TGTGCCAGCAGAAGACTAGCTTTTACAGATACGCAGTATTTT
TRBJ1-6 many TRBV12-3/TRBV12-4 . CASSVRRDSPLHF TGTGCCAGCAGTGTACGGAGGGACTCACCCCTCCACTTT
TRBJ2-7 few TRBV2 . CASSEIWAEQYF TGTGCCAGCAGCGAGATTTGGGCCGAGCAGTACTTC
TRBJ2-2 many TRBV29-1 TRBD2 CSVLLAGGANTGELFF TGCAGCGTCCTGCTAGCGGGGGGCGCGAACACCGGGGAGCTGTTTTTT
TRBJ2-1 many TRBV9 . CASSVRGGQSSYNEQFF TGTGCCAGCAGCGTAAGGGGGGGGCAGAGCTCCTACAATGAGCAGTTCTTC
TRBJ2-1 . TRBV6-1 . CASSEEGARGRGQFF TGTGCCAGCAGTGAAGAGGGGGCTCGGGGGAGAGGGCAGTTCTTC
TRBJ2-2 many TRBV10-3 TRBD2 CAISGRLAVTGELFF TGTGCCATCAGTGGACGACTAGCAGTCACCGGGGAGCTGTTTTTT
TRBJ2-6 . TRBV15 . CATSNRQAYSGANVLTF TGTGCCACCAGCAATAGACAGGCCTACTCTGGGGCCAACGTCCTGACTTTC
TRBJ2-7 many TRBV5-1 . CASSLNPRGNPYEQYF TGCGCCAGCAGCCTCAACCCCAGGGGTAACCCCTACGAGCAGTACTTC
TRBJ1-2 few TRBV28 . CASSLKGYGYTF TGTGCCAGCAGTTTGAAGGGTTATGGCTACACCTTC
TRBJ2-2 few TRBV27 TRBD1 CASRHRGVNTGELFF TGTGCCAGCAGGCACAGGGGTGTGAACACCGGGGAGCTGTTTTTT
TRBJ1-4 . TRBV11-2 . CASSPGPSFGDEKLFF TGTGCCAGCAGCCCGGGACCCAGTTTTGGGGATGAAAAACTGTTTTTT